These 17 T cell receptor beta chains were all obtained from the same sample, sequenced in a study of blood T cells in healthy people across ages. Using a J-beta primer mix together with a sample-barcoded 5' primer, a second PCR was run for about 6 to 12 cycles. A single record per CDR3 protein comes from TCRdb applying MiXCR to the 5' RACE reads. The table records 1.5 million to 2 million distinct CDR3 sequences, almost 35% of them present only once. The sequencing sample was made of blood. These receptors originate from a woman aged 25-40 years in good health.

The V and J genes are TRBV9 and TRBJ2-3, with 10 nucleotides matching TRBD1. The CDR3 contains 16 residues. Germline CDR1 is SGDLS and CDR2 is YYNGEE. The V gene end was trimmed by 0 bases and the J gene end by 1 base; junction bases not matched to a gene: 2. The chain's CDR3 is CASSVGTGGGTDTQYF. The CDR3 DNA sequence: TGTGCCAGCAGCGTAGGGACAGGGGGGGGCACAGATACGCAGTATTTT.

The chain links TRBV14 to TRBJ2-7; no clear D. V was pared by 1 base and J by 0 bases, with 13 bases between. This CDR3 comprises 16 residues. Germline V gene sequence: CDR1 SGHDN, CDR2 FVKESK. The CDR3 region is CASSQGLALSSYEQYF. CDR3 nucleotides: TGTGCCAGCAGCCAAGGGTTGGCTTTAAGCTCCTACGAGCAGTACTTC.

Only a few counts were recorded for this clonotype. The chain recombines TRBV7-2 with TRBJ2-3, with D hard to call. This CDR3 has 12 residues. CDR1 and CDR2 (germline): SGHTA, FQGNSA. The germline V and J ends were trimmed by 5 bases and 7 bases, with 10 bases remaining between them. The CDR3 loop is CASSPGRHTQYF. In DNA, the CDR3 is TGTGCCAGCAGCCCAGGCCGGCATACGCAGTATTTT.

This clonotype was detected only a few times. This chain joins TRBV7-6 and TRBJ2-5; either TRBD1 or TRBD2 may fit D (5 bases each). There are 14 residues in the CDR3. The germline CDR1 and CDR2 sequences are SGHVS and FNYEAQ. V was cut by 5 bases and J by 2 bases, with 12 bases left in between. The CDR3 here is CASSHPGPQETQYF. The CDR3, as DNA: TGTGCCAGCAGCCACCCGGGGCCTCAAGAGACCCAGTACTTC. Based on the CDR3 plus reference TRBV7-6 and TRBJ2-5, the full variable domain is GAGVSQSPRYKVTKRGQDVALRCDPISGHVSLYWYRQALGQGPEFLTYFNYEAQQDKSGLPNDRFSAERPEGSISTLTIQRTEQRDSAMYRCASSHPGPQETQYFGPGTRLLVL.

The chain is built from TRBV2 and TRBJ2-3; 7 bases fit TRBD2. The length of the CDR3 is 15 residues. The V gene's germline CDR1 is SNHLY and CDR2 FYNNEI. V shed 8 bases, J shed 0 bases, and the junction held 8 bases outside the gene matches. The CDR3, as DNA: TGTGCCAGCCGGGCGGCGGGGGTCAGCACAGATACGCAGTATTTT. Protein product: CASRAAGVSTDTQYF.

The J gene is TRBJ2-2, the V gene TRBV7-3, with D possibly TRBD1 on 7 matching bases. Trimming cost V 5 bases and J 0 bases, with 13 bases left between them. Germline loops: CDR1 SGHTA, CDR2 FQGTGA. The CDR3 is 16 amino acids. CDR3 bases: TGTGCCAGCAGCCCACCAGGGGGGCCGAACACCGGGGAGCTGTTTTTT. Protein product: CASSPPGGPNTGELFF.

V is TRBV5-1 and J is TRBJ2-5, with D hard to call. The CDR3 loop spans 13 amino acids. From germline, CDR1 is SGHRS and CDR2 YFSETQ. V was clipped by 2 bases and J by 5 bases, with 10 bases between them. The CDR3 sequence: CASSFGLFETQYF. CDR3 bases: TGCGCCAGCAGCTTTGGGTTGTTCGAGACCCAGTACTTC. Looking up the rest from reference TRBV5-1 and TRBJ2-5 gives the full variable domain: KAGVTQTPRYLIKTRGQQVTLSCSPISGHRSVSWYQQTPGQGLQFLFEYFSETQRNKGNFPGRFSGRQFSNSRSEMNVSTLELGDSALYLCASSFGLFETQYFGPGTRLLVL.

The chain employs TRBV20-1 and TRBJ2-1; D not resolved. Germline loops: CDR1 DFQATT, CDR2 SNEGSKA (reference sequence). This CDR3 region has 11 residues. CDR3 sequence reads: CRADDWVEQFF. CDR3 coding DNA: TGCAGGGCTGATGACTGGGTTGAGCAGTTCTTC.

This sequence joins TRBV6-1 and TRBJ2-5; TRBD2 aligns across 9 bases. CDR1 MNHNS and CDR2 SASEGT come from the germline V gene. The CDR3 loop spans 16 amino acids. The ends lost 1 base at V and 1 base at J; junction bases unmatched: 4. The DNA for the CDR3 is TGTGCCAGCAGTGAAGTCGGACTAGCGTTCCAAGAGACCCAGTACTTC. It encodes CASSEVGLAFQETQYF.

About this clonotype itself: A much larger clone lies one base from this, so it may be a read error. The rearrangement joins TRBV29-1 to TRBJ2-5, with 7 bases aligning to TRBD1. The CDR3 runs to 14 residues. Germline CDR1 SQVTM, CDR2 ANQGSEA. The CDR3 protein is CSAEDGDRQETQYF. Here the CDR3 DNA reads TGCAGCGCTGAAGATGGGGACAGACAAGAGACCCAGTACTTC.

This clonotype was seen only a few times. CDR3 in amino acids: CSARLSAGPYSGANVLTF. The CDR3 DNA is TGCAGTGCTAGGTTGTCGGCAGGCCCTTACTCTGGGGCCAACGTCCTGACTTTC. The genes are TRBV20-1 and TRBJ2-6, with unresolved D. Looked up from germline, CDR1 is DFQATT and CDR2 is SNEGSKA (reference sequence). This CDR3 is 18 amino acids long. The ends were cut back, 3 bases at V and 0 bases at J, with 18 bases in the middle.

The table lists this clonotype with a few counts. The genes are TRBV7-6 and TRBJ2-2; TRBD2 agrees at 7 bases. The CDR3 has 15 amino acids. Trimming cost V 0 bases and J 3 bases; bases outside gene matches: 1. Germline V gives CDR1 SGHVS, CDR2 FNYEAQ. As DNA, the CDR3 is TGTGCCAGCAGCTTAGCGGGGAGGGACACCGGGGAGCTGTTTTTT. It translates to CASSLAGRDTGELFF.

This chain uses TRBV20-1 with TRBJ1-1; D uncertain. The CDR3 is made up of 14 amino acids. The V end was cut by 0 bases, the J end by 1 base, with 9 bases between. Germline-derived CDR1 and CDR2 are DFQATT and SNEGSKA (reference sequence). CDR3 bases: TGCAGTGCTAGAGATGAGTATTCGAACACTGAAGCTTTCTTT. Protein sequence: CSARDEYSNTEAFF.

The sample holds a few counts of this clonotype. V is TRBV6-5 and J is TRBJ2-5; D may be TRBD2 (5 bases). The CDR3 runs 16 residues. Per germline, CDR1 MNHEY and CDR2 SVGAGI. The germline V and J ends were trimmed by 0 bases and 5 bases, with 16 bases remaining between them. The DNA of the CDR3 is TGTGCCAGCAGTTACTCGACCGGGGAATCGGGGGAGACCCAGTACTTC. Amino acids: CASSYSTGESGETQYF.

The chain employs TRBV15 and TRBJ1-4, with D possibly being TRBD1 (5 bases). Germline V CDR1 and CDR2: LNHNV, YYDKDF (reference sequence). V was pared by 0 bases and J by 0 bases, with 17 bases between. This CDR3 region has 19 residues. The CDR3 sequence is CATSRDYGTAAATNEKLFF. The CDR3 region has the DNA TGTGCCACCAGCAGAGATTACGGGACGGCAGCAGCAACTAATGAAAAACTGTTTTTT.

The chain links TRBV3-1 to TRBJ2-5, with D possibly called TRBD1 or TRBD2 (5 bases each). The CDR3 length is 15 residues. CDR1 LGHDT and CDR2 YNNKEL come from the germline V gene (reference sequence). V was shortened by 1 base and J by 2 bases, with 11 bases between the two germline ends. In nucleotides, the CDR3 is TGTGCCAGCAGCCAAGTAGAGGGGCTACAAGAGACCCAGTACTTC. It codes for CASSQVEGLQETQYF.

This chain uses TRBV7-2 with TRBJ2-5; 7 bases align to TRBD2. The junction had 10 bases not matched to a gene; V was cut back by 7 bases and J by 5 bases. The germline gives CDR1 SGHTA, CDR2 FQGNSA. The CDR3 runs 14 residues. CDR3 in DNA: TGTGCCAGCACCAATTGGGGGGGGGTGGAGACCCAGTACTTC. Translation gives CASTNWGGVETQYF.